The T cell receptor beta chain under discussion was sequenced for a study of OX40 agonist ivuxolimab in advanced cancers. Across the study: Three patients, one with hepatocellular carcinoma and two with cutaneous melanoma, responded partially.

This CDR3 is 12 amino acids long. The germline gives CDR1 MNHNS, CDR2 SASEGT. With V trimmed by 2 bases and J by 13 bases, 3 bases remained unmatched. The assay was immunoSEQ multiplex PCR, and TCRdb's table has in-frame clones only and misses some. The data show tens of thousands of clones, 85% to 90% seen once. Drawing of blood for sampling happened at baseline, at cycle 4 day 1, and at cycle 7 day 1. This chain joins TRBV6-1 and TRBJ2-4; 9 positions match TRBD1. Sequencing used CD4+ or CD8+ T cells sorted from blood, obtained in a trial of the OX40 agonist ivuxolimab. The TCR was taken from an adult with an advanced solid tumor such as melanoma, head and neck, liver or kidney cancer. The CDR3 coding sequence is TGTGCCAGCAGTGAACAAGACAGGGGGCAGTACTTC. Encoded protein: CASSEQDRGQYF.